This T cell receptor beta chain is drawn from a study of blood T cell repertoires in COVID-19. Study information: Donors in the United States, Italy and Spain gave samples during acute or convalescent COVID-19. In each case, the material was cDNA or gDNA derived from T cells, B-cell-depleted T cells, or PBMCs.

Germline trimming cut 3 bases from V and 6 bases from J; bases unmatched to any gene: 12. The CDR3 covers 16 residues. Germline V lookup: CDR1 SNHLY, CDR2 FYNNEI. How the authors handled the data: By means of reference gene primer amplification, nucleated cell counts were estimated. Repertoires were generated with immunoSEQ multiplex PCR, while TCRdb's copy carries only in-frame clones and drops some. The DNA gave D and trimming, while V, J and clone size come from that table. Among about 160,000 clones listed, roughly 93% were seen once. The chain is built from TRBV2 and TRBJ1-1; 8 nucleotides line up with TRBD1. The sequence came from a man aged 18 to 30 with acute or convalescent COVID-19. Sequencing was carried out using peripheral blood. The CDR3 DNA follows: TGTGCCAGCAGTGATACCTCTAGGACAGGGTTGCCTGAAGCTTTCTTT. Encoded protein: CASSDTSRTGLPEAFF. Looking up the rest from reference TRBV2 and TRBJ1-1 gives the full variable domain: EPEVTQTPSHQVTQMGQEVILRCVPISNHLYFYWYRQILGQKVEFLVSFYNNEISEKSEIFDDQFSVERPDGSNFTLKIRSTKLEDSAMYFCASSDTSRTGLPEAFFGQGTRLTVV.